A selection of T cell receptor beta chains follows, all from one sample in a study of CD8+CD57+ T cells in acquired aplastic anemia. Via MiXCR, TCRdb re-called the reads, giving one row per CDR3 protein. Of about 420,000 distinct CDR3 sequences listed, around 68% are singletons. Sequenced material: sorted CD4+, CD8+, or CD8+CD57+ T cells (not recorded which) from PBMCs. The receptors were gathered from a human donor in good health, serving as a control. Each CDR3 is given with its conserved first and last residue. Each record gives: D gene, clone size, V gene, J gene, CDR3 protein, CDR3 DNA. A D gene is named only where the DNA matches it firmly. Rows may omit the clone size; those that give it use once, few, many or a size class.

.	.	TRBV5-1	TRBJ2-1	CASSLRGGGNEQFF	TGCGCCAGCAGCTTAAGGGGAGGGGGAAATGAGCAGTTCTTC
.	.	TRBV20-1	TRBJ1-2	CSARRLSASYGYTF	TGCAGTGCTCGCCGGCTCAGCGCTAGTTATGGCTACACCTTC
TRBD2	many	TRBV5-1	TRBJ2-1	CASSLDLGAGGNNEQFF	TGCGCCAGCAGCTTGGATCTAGGAGCGGGGGGGAACAATGAGCAGTTCTTC
.	.	TRBV7-2	TRBJ2-6	CASSPFGATYAQYNVLTF	TGTGCCAGCAGCCCCTTCGGCGCGACCTACGCTCAGTACAACGTCCTGACTTTC
.	many	TRBV19	TRBJ2-1	CASSISGTHNEQFF	TGTGCCAGTAGTATCTCGGGAACCCACAATGAGCAGTTCTTC
.	.	TRBV19	TRBJ1-5	CASSIGTPDWETQHF	TGTGCCAGTAGTATAGGGACACCGGATTGGGAGACCCAGCATTTT
TRBD2	.	TRBV9	TRBJ2-3	CASSQVPGGGSTGTQYF	TGTGCCAGCAGCCAAGTTCCGGGCGGGGGAAGCACAGGTACGCAGTATTTT
.	many	TRBV7-8	TRBJ1-5	CASSLSAGSFNQPQHF	TGTGCCAGCAGCTTAAGCGCAGGGAGTTTCAATCAGCCCCAGCATTTT
TRBD2	.	TRBV20-1	TRBJ2-1	CSARTSGAYYNEQFF	TGCAGTGCTAGGACTAGCGGGGCTTACTACAATGAGCAGTTCTTC
TRBD1	few	TRBV2	TRBJ2-7	CASSPGGLYEQYF	TGTGCCAGTAGTCCAGGGGGCCTCTACGAGCAGTACTTC
TRBD1	.	TRBV9	TRBJ2-5	CASSVTGTAQSPHF	TGTGCCAGCAGCGTAACCGGGACAGCACAGTCACCCCACTTC
.	.	TRBV7-2	TRBJ2-7	CASSFTEKGRQTYEQYF	TGTGCCAGCAGCTTTACAGAGAAAGGGAGGCAGACCTACGAGCAGTACTTC
TRBD2	few	TRBV19	TRBJ2-1	CASSITSGDIEQFF	TGTGCCAGTAGTATTACTAGCGGGGACATTGAGCAGTTCTTC
.	once	TRBV12-3/TRBV12-4	TRBJ2-1	CASSRRGPEQFF	TGTGCCAGCAGCCGGCGAGGACCTGAGCAGTTCTTC
.	.	TRBV15	TRBJ1-4	CATSRGERTNEKLFF	TGTGCCACCAGCAGAGGTGAACGGACTAATGAAAAACTGTTTTTT
.	.	TRBV5-1	TRBJ1-3	CANSLAQSYGNTIYF	TGCGCCAACAGCTTGGCCCAGTCCTATGGAAACACCATATATTTT
TRBD2	.	TRBV7-2	TRBJ2-3	CASSLGSGGTYTDTQYF	TGTGCCAGCAGCTTAGGTAGCGGGGGGACGTACACGGATACGCAGTATTTT
.	few	TRBV19	TRBJ1-5	CASSIFAVQPQHF	TGTGCCAGTAGTATTTTCGCAGTACAGCCCCAGCATTTT
.	.	TRBV7-2	TRBJ2-1	CASSPLGARNTEAF	TGTGCCAGCAGCCCCTTGGGGGCGAGGAACACTGAAGCTTTC
TRBD1	many	TRBV6-5	TRBJ1-6	CASSFAGTGNSPLHF	TGTGCCAGCAGTTTTGCCGGGACAGGCAATTCACCCCTCCACTTT
TRBD1	.	TRBV2	TRBJ2-5	CASSALAGGQPQYF	TGTGCCAGCAGTGCTTTGGCAGGGGGTCAGCCCCAGTACTTC
TRBD1	.	TRBV6-1	TRBJ1-2	CAGSQPDRRQGSYTF	TGTGCCGGCAGCCAACCGGACAGGCGTCAGGGAAGCTACACCTTC
TRBD1	.	TRBV20-1	TRBJ2-1	CSTTKQGNEQFF	TGCAGTACCACAAAACAGGGGAATGAGCAGTTCTTC
.	once	TRBV15	TRBJ1-6	CATSREGSSNSPLHF	TGTGCCACCAGCAGAGAGGGCTCTAGTAATTCACCCCTCCACTTT
TRBD1	.	TRBV12-5	TRBJ2-1	CASGSGQDGNEQFF	TGTGCTAGTGGTTCGGGACAGGACGGCAATGAGCAGTTCTTC
.	.	TRBV6-6	TRBJ1-5	CASTDFDAPGQPQHF	TGTGCCAGCACGGATTTCGACGCTCCTGGCCAGCCCCAGCATTTT
.	.	TRBV11-1	TRBJ1-2	CASSQDVLANYGYTF	TGTGCCAGCAGCCAAGATGTTCTAGCTAACTATGGCTACACCTTC
.	.	TRBV20-1	TRBJ2-5	CSASFGVQEMTQYF	TGCAGTGCTTCTTTCGGCGTACAAGAGATGACCCAGTACTTC
TRBD2	.	TRBV24-1	TRBJ2-3	CATSAGGSSTDTQYF	TGTGCCACCAGTGCGGGGGGATCTAGCACAGATACGCAGTATTTT
.	.	TRBV19	TRBJ1-6	CASSTGPLASPHHF	TGTGCCAGTAGTACGGGACCATTAGCCTCCCCCCACCACTTT
.	.	TRBV5-6	TRBJ2-5	CASSSRRAQETQYF	TGTGCCAGCAGCTCCCGACGCGCCCAAGAGACCCAGTACTTC
.	.	TRBV7-9	TRBJ1-3	CASSPSGVRNTIYF	TGTGCCAGCAGCCCTTCAGGCGTTAGAAACACCATATATTTT
.	once	TRBV15	TRBJ1-2	CASSLVRGNREDYTF	TGTGCCAGCAGCTTAGTAAGGGGGAACCGTGAGGACTACACCTTC
.	many	TRBV20-1	TRBJ2-2	CSARDLPKTGELFF	TGCAGTGCTAGAGATTTACCCAAGACCGGGGAGCTGTTTTTT
.	.	TRBV7-8	TRBJ2-1	CASSFPGTLNEQFF	TGTGCCAGCAGCTTCCCAGGGACTTTGAATGAGCAGTTCTTC
.	.	TRBV7-2	TRBJ1-2	CASSFGTGANTF	.
.	.	TRBV9	TRBJ2-7	CASRPSQGTYEQYF	TGTGCCAGCAGACCGTCACAGGGTACCTACGAGCAGTACTTC